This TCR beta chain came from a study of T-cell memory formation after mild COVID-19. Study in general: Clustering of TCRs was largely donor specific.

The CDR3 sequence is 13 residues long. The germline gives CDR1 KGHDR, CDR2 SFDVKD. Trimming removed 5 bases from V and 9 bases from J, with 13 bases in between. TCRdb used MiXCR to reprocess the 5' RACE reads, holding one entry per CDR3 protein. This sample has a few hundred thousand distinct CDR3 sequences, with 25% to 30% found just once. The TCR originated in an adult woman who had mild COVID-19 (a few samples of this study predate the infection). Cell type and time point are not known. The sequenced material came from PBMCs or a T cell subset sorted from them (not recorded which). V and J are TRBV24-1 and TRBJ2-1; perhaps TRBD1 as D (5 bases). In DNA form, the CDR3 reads TGTGCCACCAGTGTGGCCAGGGCGCGTGAGCAGTTCTTC. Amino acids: CATSVARAREQFF.